This TCR beta chain appears in the sequencing data of a study of T-cell memory formation after mild COVID-19. As for the study in general: For the most part, TCR clusters were specific to one donor.

V gave up 3 bases and J gave up 5 bases, with 14 bases separating them. In germline, CDR1 is KGHSH, CDR2 LQKENI. There are 15 residues in the CDR3. This clonotype was picked up a small number of times. TCR alpha and TCR beta cDNA libraries carrying sample barcodes and UMIs came from 5'RACE with constant-segment primers. TCRdb itself ran the 5' RACE reads through MiXCR, one entry per CDR3 protein. The data contain some 50,000 distinct CDR3 sequences, 25% to 35% of them singletons. The origin of this receptor is a man between 18 and 35 years old who had mild COVID-19 (a few samples of this study predate the infection). Cell type and time point are not known. Sequenced: PBMCs or a T cell subset sorted from them (not recorded which). The rearrangement uses TRBV18 and TRBJ1-5; tentatively, D is TRBD1 (6 bases). CDR3 bases: TGTGCCAGCTCACCGGGGGCAGGGTTTGATCAGCCCCAGCATTTT. This encodes CASSPGAGFDQPQHF.